Below are 25 T cell receptor beta chains sequenced from a single sample in a study of cytomegalovirus exposure and HLA in healthy donors. PCR was performed using 60 Vbeta and 13 Jbeta primers. Clones were sequenced by immunoSEQ multiplex PCR, and TCRdb holds only the in-frame ones, with some missing. This table holds some 88,000 clones, approximately 63% found once. The sample taken for sequencing was PBMCs. The receptors originated from a woman aged 30 to 39 in good health and CMV-seronegative.

This chain uses TRBV6-5 with TRBJ2-5; 7 bases are shared with TRBD1. TRBJ2-7 explains the end of the DNA better; the J call may be wrong. The V gene's germline CDR1 is MNHEY and CDR2 SVGAGI. The CDR3 consists of 14 residues. The CDR3 spells CASSYGAGGYEQYF. CDR3 DNA: TGTGCCAGCAGTTACGGGGCAGGGGGCTACGAGCAGTACTTC.

This rearrangement joins TRBV7-3 to TRBJ1-1; tentative D call: TRBD1 (5 bases). The V gene's germline CDR1 is SGHTA and CDR2 FQGTGA. V was shortened by 2 bases and J by 6 bases, with 13 bases between the two germline ends. The CDR3 runs 14 residues. Here the CDR3 reads CASSLFAGSPEAFF. The CDR3 DNA sequence: TGTGCCAGCAGCTTATTTGCAGGGTCTCCTGAAGCTTTCTTT.

The CDR3 nucleotides read TGTGCCAGTAGTTTTAGCGGGGGGTACACCGGGGAGCTGTTTTTT. Translation gives CASSFSGGYTGELFF. V gene TRBV19 combines with J gene TRBJ2-2; 10 nucleotides match TRBD2. The CDR3 covers 15 residues. CDR1 is LNHDA and CDR2 is SQIVND in the germline V gene (reference sequence). V trimming: 5 bases; J trimming: 3 bases; junction bases outside the gene matches: 3.

The rearrangement links TRBV19 to TRBJ1-2; D is unclear. The CDR3 spans 10 residues. Trimming removed 8 bases at V and 4 bases at J, with 5 bases between. Germline lookup yields CDR1 LNHDA and CDR2 SQIVND (reference sequence). CDR3 sequence reads: CASSSYGYTF. CDR3 bases: TGTGCCAGTTCTTCCTATGGCTACACCTTC. The full variable domain, rest sourced from reference TRBV19 and TRBJ1-2, is DGGITQSPKYLFRKEGQNVTLSCEQNLNHDAMYWYRQDPGQGLRLIYYSQIVNDFQKGDIAEGYSVSREKKESFPLTVTSAQKNPTAFYLCASSSYGYTFGSGTRLTVV.

There are a few counts of this clone. V usage is TRBV5-1 and J usage is TRBJ2-7; 9 bases align to TRBD2. The V gene's germline CDR1 is SGHRS and CDR2 YFSETQ. CDR3 size: 15 residues. The ends lost 0 bases at V and 1 base at J; junction bases unmatched: 2. The CDR3 reads CASSLASGTSYEQYF. The DNA for the CDR3 is TGCGCCAGCAGCTTGGCTAGCGGGACATCCTACGAGCAGTACTTC.

This clone was detected only a few times. The chain carries TRBV28 and TRBJ2-3, with 10 nucleotides matching TRBD2. This CDR3 is 16 amino acids long. Trimming removed 1 base from V and 1 base from J; junction bases left unmatched: 2. Germline V CDR1 and CDR2: MDHEN, SYDVKM. The CDR3: CASSLSSGRGTDTQYF. The CDR3, as DNA: TGTGCCAGCAGTTTATCCAGCGGGAGGGGCACAGATACGCAGTATTTT.

The count of this clone is one. V and J are TRBV19 and TRBJ1-1; D is possibly TRBD1 (6 bases). Trimming cost V 5 bases and J 8 bases, with 18 bases left between them. The CDR3 runs 14 residues. Germline V gene sequence: CDR1 LNHDA, CDR2 SQIVND (reference sequence). CDR3 sequence: CASSLAGAILEAFF. Here the CDR3 DNA reads TGTGCCAGTAGTCTTGCAGGGGCGATCCTAGAAGCTTTCTTT.

This clone was seen a few times. The chain carries TRBV9 and TRBJ1-6; D is unresolved. Per the germline V gene, CDR1 is SGDLS and CDR2 is YYNGEE. The CDR3 runs to 13 residues. V lost 4 bases, J lost 6 bases, and 8 bases lay in between. The CDR3 loop is CASSPGSNSPLHF. The CDR3 DNA is TGTGCCAGCAGCCCCGGGTCTAATTCACCCCTCCACTTT. Combining the CDR3 with reference TRBV9 and TRBJ1-6 gives the whole variable domain DSGVTQTPKHLITATGQRVTLRCSPRSGDLSVYWYQQSLDQGLQFLIQYYNGEERAKGNILERFSAQQFPDLHSELNLSSLELGDSALYFCASSPGSNSPLHFGNGTRLTVT.

The chain joins TRBV6-1 to TRBJ1-1; D might be TRBD1 (5 bases). V lost 4 bases to trimming and J lost 4 bases, with 13 bases between them. The CDR3 is made up of 14 amino acids. Germline V gives CDR1 MNHNS, CDR2 SASEGT. In nucleotides, the CDR3 is TGTGCCAGCAGTGGGGGACTGATGGGCACTGAAGCTTTCTTT. Amino acid sequence: CASSGGLMGTEAFF.

This clone showed up just a few times. The CDR3 reads CASSESDRGGEFF. The CDR3 nucleotides read TGCGCCAGCAGTGAGTCGGACAGGGGAGGGGAGTTCTTC. The chain has TRBV10-1 and TRBJ2-1; TRBD1 agrees at 9 bases. Germline lookup yields CDR1 WNHNN and CDR2 SYGVQD (reference sequence). J lost 14 bases, V lost 0 bases, and 5 bases had no gene match. The CDR3 is 13 residues long.

This chain connects TRBV27 to TRBJ2-7; 12 nucleotides agree with TRBD2. The CDR3 spans 15 residues. Germline V gene sequence: CDR1 MNHEY, CDR2 SMNVEV (reference sequence). The V gene end was trimmed by 5 bases and the J gene end by 6 bases; junction bases not matched to a gene: 8. The CDR3 DNA is TGTGCCAGCAGTAGACTAGCGGGAGTGGCTCGCGAGCAGTACTTC. Translation: CASSRLAGVAREQYF.

This chain uses TRBV2 with TRBJ1-2; the D gene is possibly TRBD1 (6 bases). The CDR3 covers 15 residues. V dropped 6 bases and J dropped 4 bases, with 18 bases sitting between them. Germline CDR1 SNHLY, CDR2 FYNNEI. The CDR3 sequence: CASSGGGGRAYGYTF. The CDR3 DNA is TGTGCCAGCAGCGGTGGCGGGGGCAGGGCCTATGGCTACACCTTC.

The gene calls are TRBV6-1 and TRBJ1-1; the D gene is possibly TRBD1 (5 bases). CDR1 and CDR2 (germline): MNHNS, SASEGT. V lost 10 bases and J lost 2, with 17 bases in between. This CDR3 has 14 amino acids. CDR3 in amino acids: CATALGGENTEAFF. DNA for the CDR3: TGTGCCACCGCATTGGGGGGGGAAAACACTGAAGCTTTCTTT.

The V call is TRBV18, the J call TRBJ1-3; 7 positions match TRBD1. The CDR3 spans 14 residues. The V segment lost 3 bases and the J segment 4 bases; nucleotides outside the gene matches: 3. Germline V gene sequence: CDR1 KGHSH, CDR2 LQKENI. The CDR3 DNA is TGTGCCAGCTCACCCCTGGACAGGGGAAACACCATATATTTT. Protein: CASSPLDRGNTIYF. Variable domain in full (rest from reference TRBV18 and TRBJ1-3): NAGVMQNPRHLVRRRGQEARLRCSPMKGHSHVYWYRQLPEEGLKFMVYLQKENIIDESGMPKERFSAEFPKEGPSILRIQQVVRGDSAAYFCASSPLDRGNTIYFGEGSWLTVV.

The genes are TRBV28 and TRBJ1-2, with 8 positions matching TRBD1. The CDR3 is 14 residues long. V trimming: 7 bases; J trimming: 2 bases; junction bases outside the gene matches: 6. The germline CDR1 and CDR2 sequences are MDHEN and SYDVKM. The CDR3: CASKAGGANYGYTF. DNA of the CDR3: TGTGCCAGCAAGGCAGGGGGCGCAAACTATGGCTACACCTTC.

The V call is TRBV7-2, the J call TRBJ1-2; 8 bases are shared with TRBD1. CDR1 and CDR2 (germline): SGHTA, FQGNSA. The CDR3 spans 13 residues. With V trimmed by 5 bases and J by 6 bases, 5 bases remained unmatched. The CDR3 sequence: CASSPRQGHGYTF. The CDR3 bases are TGTGCCAGCAGCCCGCGACAGGGGCATGGCTACACCTTC.

This chain connects TRBV2 to TRBJ1-1; tentative D call: TRBD1 (5 bases). CDR1 and CDR2 from the germline V gene are SNHLY and FYNNEI. CDR3 length equals 13 residues. V was clipped by 6 bases and J by 2 bases, with 10 bases between them. The CDR3 sequence is CASSLDINTEAFF. CDR3 DNA: TGTGCCAGCAGCCTGGACATTAACACTGAAGCTTTCTTT. Supplemented by reference TRBV2 and TRBJ1-1, the full variable domain reads EPEVTQTPSHQVTQMGQEVILRCVPISNHLYFYWYRQILGQKVEFLVSFYNNEISEKSEIFDDQFSVERPDGSNFTLKIRSTKLEDSAMYFCASSLDINTEAFFGQGTRLTVV.

This clone was recorded a few times. The V and J genes are TRBV29-1 and TRBJ2-1; 10 bases map to TRBD2. CDR1 and CDR2 from the germline V gene are SQVTM and ANQGSEA. Unmatched junction bases numbered 2, after V lost 3 bases and J lost 3 bases. There are 14 residues in the CDR3. In DNA form, the CDR3 reads TGCAGCGTTGAGGAGCGGGAGGGCTACAATGAGCAGTTCTTC. This encodes CSVEEREGYNEQFF.

A few counts support this clone. V and J are TRBV6-7 and TRBJ2-7, with 11 bases that match TRBD1. TRBV6-7 qualifies as an ORF whose function is uncertain. The CDR3 spans 17 residues. V lost 2 bases, J lost 5 bases, and 11 bases stayed unmatched. CDR3 coding DNA: TGTGCCAGCAGTTACCCGAAGGACAGGGGGCTTTTTGACGAGCAGTACTTC. It encodes CASSYPKDRGLFDEQYF.

The sample holds a few counts of this clone. In DNA, the CDR3 is TGTGCCAGCAGTGAAGATCGGGGGGGCCTCGATACGCAGTATTTT. Translating it yields CASSEDRGGLDTQYF. This sequence joins TRBV6-4 and TRBJ2-3; TRBD2 matches at 8 bases. This CDR3 is built from 15 residues. The junction had 8 bases not matched to a gene; V was cut back by 3 bases and J by 6 bases. From germline, CDR1 is MRHNA and CDR2 SNTAGT.

CDR3 in amino acids: CASSEEESGSRNEQFF. The CDR3 nucleotides are TGTGCCAGCAGTGAAGAAGAGAGCGGGAGTCGGAATGAGCAGTTCTTC. This sequence joins TRBV2 and TRBJ2-1; 8 bases align to TRBD2. Trimming at V came to 1 base and at J to 7 bases, leaving 9 bases not matched to a gene. CDR1 is SNHLY and CDR2 is FYNNEI in the germline V gene. The CDR3 is 16 residues long.

The genes are TRBV2 and TRBJ1-1; D call uncertain. There are 13 residues in the CDR3. Germline V gene sequence: CDR1 SNHLY, CDR2 FYNNEI. V gave up 8 bases and J gave up 0 bases, with 10 bases separating them. CDR3 residues: CASRLGLNTEAFF. CDR3 sequence (DNA): TGTGCCAGCCGCCTCGGGTTGAACACTGAAGCTTTCTTT.

This chain joins TRBV30 and TRBJ1-1; D may be TRBD1 (5 bases). The V and J ends lost 4 bases and 0 bases respectively, with 15 bases between them. The CDR3 loop spans 15 amino acids. Germline V lookup: CDR1 GTSNPN, CDR2 SVGIG (reference sequence). The CDR3 protein is CAWISGLSMNTEAFF. The DNA for the CDR3 is TGTGCCTGGATTTCGGGACTTTCCATGAACACTGAAGCTTTCTTT.

J is TRBJ1-2 and V is TRBV4-2; 8 nucleotides line up with TRBD1. The CDR3 consists of 16 residues. Per germline, CDR1 LGHNA and CDR2 YNFKEQ. Losses at the gene ends were 0 bases for V and 5 bases for J; bases not matched to a gene: 8. The CDR3 sequence: CASSQDLDRGEYGYTF. CDR3 in DNA: TGTGCCAGCAGCCAAGATCTAGACAGGGGAGAATATGGCTACACCTTC.

This rearrangement joins TRBV6-5 to TRBJ2-1; 12 nucleotides agree with TRBD2. Per the germline V gene, CDR1 is MNHEY and CDR2 is SVGAGI. CDR3 length equals 15 residues. The V segment lost 5 bases and the J segment 7 bases; nucleotides outside the gene matches: 6. In nucleotides, the CDR3 is TGTGCCAGCAGTCCACGACTAGCGGGGGAGAATGAGCAGTTCTTC. Translated, it gives CASSPRLAGENEQFF.